The following is a T cell receptor beta chain sequence with its context. Its antigen remains unidentified. This sample was included in a study of T cell responses to AZD1222 COVID-19 vaccine. Study-wide results and limits: No day 14 peak samples; only post-peak repertoires were characterized.

The protocol was immunoSEQ multiplex PCR, while the TCRdb copy is restricted to in-frame clones and leaves out a portion. The sample contains about 150,000 clones, approximately 90% of which appear only once. Sample: peripheral blood, taken 28 days after the second AZD1222 dose. The source is an adult who received the AZD1222 COVID-19 vaccine.

Written as DNA, the CDR3 is TGTGCCAGCAGTGAACTGGGGGAGCCGTTGGCTGAAGCTTTCTTT. This codes for CASSELGEPLAEAFF. J is TRBJ1-1 and V is TRBV25-1; TRBD1 is a possible D gene (5 bases). The CDR3 loop spans 15 amino acids. V shed 2 bases and J shed 6 bases, with 16 bases lying between them. Looked up from germline, CDR1 is MGHDK and CDR2 is SYGVNS.